This entry is about one T cell receptor beta chain. The antigen is not known. Germline assignment: CDR1 SGHVS and CDR2 FNYEAQ. This CDR3 region has 15 residues. Trimming shortened V by 1 base and J by 1 base, and 10 bases separated the two germline ends. This record belongs to a study of cytomegalovirus exposure and HLA in healthy donors. Whole-study findings and limits: TCR beta chain V- and J-gene trimming was linked, in a later analysis, to a missense variant in DCLRE1C. Reports showed the classifier diagnosing cytomegalovirus status with high specificity and sensitivity. Relative to equally common others, HLA-associated TCR beta chains showed greater clonal expansion in a later analysis.

PCR was performed using 60 Vbeta and 13 Jbeta primers. Clones were read by immunoSEQ multiplex PCR, and TCRdb kept only the in-frame ones, dropping some. The table lists tens of thousands of clones, just over 75% of them singletons. Sequencing was performed on PBMCs. The TCR sequence derives from a young man in good health and CMV-seronegative. V is TRBV7-6 and J is TRBJ1-1; D is ambiguous. This CDR3 reads CASSLVGVPNTEAFF. CDR3 DNA sequence: TGTGCCAGCAGCTTAGTCGGGGTGCCGAACACTGAAGCTTTCTTT.